The TCR beta chain under discussion was sequenced for a study of T-cell reconstitution after alpha-beta-depleted transplantation in children. V was trimmed by 4 bases and J by 8 bases, leaving 19 bases between them. CDR1 SGHRS and CDR2 YFSETQ come from the germline V gene. The CDR3 extends over 15 amino acids. During its preparation, the TCRbeta library received unique molecular identifiers. TCRdb re-derived calls from the PCR reads in MiXCR, one entry per CDR3 protein. This repertoire shows approximately 390,000 distinct CDR3 sequences, about a tenth found once; its top ten account for 5% to 6.5%. The specimen was PBMCs from the stem cell graft donor, collected from the stem cell graft. The origin of this receptor is a human donor who donated a stem cell graft to a child with acute myeloid leukemia. This chain joins TRBV5-1 and TRBJ2-1, with D perhaps TRBD1 or TRBD2 (6 bases each). Here the CDR3 reads CASSTGTGGSYEQFF. The CDR3 DNA sequence: TGCGCCAGCAGCACAGGGACTGGCGGCAGCTATGAGCAGTTCTTC.